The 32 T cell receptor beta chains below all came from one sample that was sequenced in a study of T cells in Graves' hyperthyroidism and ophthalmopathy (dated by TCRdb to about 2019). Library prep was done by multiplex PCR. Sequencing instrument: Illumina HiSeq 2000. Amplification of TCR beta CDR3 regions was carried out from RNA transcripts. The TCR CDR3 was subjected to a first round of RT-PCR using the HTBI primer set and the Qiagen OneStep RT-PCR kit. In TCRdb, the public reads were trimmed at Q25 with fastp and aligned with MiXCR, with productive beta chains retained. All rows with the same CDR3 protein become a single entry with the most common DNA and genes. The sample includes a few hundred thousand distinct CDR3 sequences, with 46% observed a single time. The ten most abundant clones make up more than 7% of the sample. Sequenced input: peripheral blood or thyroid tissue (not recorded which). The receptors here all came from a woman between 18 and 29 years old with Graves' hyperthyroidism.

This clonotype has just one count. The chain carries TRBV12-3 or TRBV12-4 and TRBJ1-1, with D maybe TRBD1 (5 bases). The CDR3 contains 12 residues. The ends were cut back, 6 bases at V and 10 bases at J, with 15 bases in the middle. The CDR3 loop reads CASSWGGVGAFF. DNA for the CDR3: TGTGCCAGCAGCTGGGGAGGGGTCGGAGCTTTCTTT.

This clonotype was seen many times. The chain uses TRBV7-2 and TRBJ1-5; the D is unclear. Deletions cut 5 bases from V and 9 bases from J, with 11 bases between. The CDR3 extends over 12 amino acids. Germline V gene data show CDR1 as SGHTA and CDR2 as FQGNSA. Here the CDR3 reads CASSERGGPQHF. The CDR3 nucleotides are TGTGCCAGCAGCGAACGTGGAGGGCCCCAGCATTTT.

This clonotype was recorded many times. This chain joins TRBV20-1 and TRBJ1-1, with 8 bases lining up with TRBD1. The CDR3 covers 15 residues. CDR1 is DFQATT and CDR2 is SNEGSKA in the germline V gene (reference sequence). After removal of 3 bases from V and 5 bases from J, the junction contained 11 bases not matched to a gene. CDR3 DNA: TGCAGTGCTAGGCAGGGGGCGCTCGGGATAACTGAAGCTTTCTTT. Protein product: CSARQGALGITEAFF.

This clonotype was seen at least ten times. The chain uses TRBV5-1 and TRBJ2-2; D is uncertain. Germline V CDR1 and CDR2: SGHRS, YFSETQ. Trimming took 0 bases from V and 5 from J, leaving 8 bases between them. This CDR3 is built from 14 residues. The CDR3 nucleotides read TGCGCCAGCAGCTTGGAGGCTCTTACCGGGGAGCTGTTTTTT. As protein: CASSLEALTGELFF.

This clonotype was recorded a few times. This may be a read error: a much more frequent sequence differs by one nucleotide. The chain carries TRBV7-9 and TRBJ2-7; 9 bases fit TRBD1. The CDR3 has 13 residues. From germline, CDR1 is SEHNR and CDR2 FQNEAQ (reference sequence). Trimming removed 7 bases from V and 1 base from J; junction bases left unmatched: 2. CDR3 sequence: CASKQGASYEQYF. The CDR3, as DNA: TGTGCCAGCAAACAGGGGGCTTCCTACGAGCAGTACTTC.

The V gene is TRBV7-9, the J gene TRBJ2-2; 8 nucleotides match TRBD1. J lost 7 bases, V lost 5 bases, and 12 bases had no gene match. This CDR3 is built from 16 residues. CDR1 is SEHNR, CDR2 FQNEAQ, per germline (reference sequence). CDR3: CASSNRRTGRSGELFF. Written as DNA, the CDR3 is TGTGCCAGCAGCAACCGTCGGACAGGGAGAAGCGGGGAGCTGTTTTTT.

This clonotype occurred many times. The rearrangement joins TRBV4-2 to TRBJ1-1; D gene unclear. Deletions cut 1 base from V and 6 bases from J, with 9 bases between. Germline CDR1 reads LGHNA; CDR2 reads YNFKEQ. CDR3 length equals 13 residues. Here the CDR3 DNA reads TGTGCCAGCAGCCAAGGCGTGAATGCTGAAGCTTTCTTT. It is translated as CASSQGVNAEAFF.

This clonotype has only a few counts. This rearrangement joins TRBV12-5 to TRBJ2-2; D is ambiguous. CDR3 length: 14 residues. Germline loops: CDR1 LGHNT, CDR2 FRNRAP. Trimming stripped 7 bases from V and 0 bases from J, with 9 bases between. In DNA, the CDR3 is TGTGCTAGTGCCAGAGATTCGAACACCGGGGAGCTGTTTTTT. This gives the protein CASARDSNTGELFF.

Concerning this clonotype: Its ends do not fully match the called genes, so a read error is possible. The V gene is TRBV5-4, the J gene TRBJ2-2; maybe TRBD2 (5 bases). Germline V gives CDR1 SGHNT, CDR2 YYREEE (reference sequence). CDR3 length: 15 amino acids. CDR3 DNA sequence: TGTGCCAGCAGCTGGGCCGTTACGAACACCGGGGAGCTGTCTTGG. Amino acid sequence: CASSWAVTNTGELSW.

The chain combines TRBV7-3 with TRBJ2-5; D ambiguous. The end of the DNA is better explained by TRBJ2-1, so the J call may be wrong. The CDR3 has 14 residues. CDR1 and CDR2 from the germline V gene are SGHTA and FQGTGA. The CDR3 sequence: CASSLTFFGGPQFF. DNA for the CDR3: TGTGCCAGCAGCTTAACGTTTTTCGGCGGACCCCAGTTCTTC.

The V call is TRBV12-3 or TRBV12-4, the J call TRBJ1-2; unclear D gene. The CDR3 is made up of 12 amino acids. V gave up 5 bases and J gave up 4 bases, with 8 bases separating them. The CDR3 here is CASSGGSYGYTF. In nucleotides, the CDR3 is TGTGCCAGCAGTGGTGGCTCCTATGGCTACACCTTC.

The CDR3 DNA sequence: TGTGCCAGCAGTGAAGTTTGGGTGCTGGGGGGGAACACTGAAGCTTTCTTT. Encoded protein: CASSEVWVLGGNTEAFF. The chain is built from TRBV2 and TRBJ1-1, with a tentative D call TRBD1 (5 bases). In germline, CDR1 is SNHLY, CDR2 FYNNEI. The CDR3 has 17 amino acids. Trimming left V 1 base short and J 1 base short, with 16 bases between.

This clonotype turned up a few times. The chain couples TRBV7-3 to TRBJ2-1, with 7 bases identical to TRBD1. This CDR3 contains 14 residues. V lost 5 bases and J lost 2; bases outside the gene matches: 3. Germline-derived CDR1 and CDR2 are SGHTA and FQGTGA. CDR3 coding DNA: TGTGCCAGCAGCCGTGGGACAGCCTACAATGAGCAGTTCTTC. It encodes CASSRGTAYNEQFF.

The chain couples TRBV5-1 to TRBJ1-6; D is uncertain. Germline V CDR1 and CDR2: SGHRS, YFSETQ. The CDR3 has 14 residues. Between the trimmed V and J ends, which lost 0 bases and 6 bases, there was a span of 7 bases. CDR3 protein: CASSLDGSNSPLHF. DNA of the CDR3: TGCGCCAGCAGCTTGGACGGGTCTAATTCACCCCTCCACTTT.

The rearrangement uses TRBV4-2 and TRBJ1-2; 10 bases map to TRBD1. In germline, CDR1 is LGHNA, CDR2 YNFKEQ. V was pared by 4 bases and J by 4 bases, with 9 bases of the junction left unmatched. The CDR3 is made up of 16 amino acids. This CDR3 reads CASSPRTGTGVYGYTF. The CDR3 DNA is TGTGCCAGCAGCCCACGCACCGGGACAGGGGTCTATGGCTACACCTTC.

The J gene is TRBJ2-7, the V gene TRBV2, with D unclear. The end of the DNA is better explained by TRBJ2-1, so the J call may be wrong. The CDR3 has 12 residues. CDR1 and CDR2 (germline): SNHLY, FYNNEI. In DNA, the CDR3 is TGTGCCAGCAGTGCAGTAGGATCTGAGCAGTTCTTC. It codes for CASSAVGSEQFF.

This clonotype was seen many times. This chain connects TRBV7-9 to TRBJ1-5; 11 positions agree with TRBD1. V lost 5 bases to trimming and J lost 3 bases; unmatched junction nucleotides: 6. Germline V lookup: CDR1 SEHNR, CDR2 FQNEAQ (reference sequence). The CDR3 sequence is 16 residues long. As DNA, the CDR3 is TGTGCCAGCAGCCCCTCGGACAGGGGGCCCAATCAGCCCCAGCATTTT. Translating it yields CASSPSDRGPNQPQHF.

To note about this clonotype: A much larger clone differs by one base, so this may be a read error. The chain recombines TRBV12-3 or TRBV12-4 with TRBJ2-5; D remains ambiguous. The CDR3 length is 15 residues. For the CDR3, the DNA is TGTGCCAGCAGTTCACGGCCCGTTAACCAAGGGACCCAGTACTTC. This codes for CASSSRPVNQGTQYF.

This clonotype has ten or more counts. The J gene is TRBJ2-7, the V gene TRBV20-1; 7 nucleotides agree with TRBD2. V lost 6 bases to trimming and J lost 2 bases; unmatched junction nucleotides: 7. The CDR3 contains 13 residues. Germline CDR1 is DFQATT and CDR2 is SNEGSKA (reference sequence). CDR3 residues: CSAGGGPAYEQYF. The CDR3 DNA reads TGCAGTGCCGGCGGGGGACCGGCCTACGAGCAGTACTTC.

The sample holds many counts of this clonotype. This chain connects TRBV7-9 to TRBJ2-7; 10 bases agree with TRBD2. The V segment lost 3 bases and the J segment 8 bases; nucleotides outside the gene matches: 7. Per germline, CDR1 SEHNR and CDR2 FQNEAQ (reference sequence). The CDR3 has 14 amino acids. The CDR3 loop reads CASSFSLAGGQQYF. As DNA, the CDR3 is TGTGCCAGCAGCTTTTCTTTAGCGGGAGGACAGCAGTACTTC.

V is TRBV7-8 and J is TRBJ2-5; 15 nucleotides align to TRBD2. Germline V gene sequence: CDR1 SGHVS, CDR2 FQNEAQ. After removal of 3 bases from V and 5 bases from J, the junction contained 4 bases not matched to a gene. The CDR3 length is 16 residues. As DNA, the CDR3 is TGTGCCAGCAGCTTCGGACTAGCGGGAGGGCGCGAGACCCAGTACTTC. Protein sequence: CASSFGLAGGRETQYF.

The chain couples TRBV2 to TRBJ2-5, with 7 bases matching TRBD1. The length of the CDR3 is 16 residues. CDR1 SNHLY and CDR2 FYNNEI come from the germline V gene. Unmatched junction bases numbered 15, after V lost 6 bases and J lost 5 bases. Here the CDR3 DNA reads TGTGCCAGCAGCGAATCCCTGACAGGGCCGGCCGAGACCCAGTACTTC. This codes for CASSESLTGPAETQYF.

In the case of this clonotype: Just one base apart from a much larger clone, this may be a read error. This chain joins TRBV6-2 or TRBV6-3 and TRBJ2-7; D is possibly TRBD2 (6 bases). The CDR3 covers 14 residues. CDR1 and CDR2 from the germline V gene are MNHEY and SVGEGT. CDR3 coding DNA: TGTACCAGCAGTTACGGTGGGACTGACTACGAGCAGTACTTC. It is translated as CTSSYGGTDYEQYF.

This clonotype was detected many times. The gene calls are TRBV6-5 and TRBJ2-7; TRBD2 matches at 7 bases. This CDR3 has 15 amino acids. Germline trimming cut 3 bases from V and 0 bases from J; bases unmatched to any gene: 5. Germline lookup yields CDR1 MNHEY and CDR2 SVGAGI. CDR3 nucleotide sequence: TGTGCCAGCAGTTATTTGCGGGGGACCTCCTACGAGCAGTACTTC. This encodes CASSYLRGTSYEQYF.

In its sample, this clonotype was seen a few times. This CDR3 reads CASGGAGSYEQYF. In nucleotides, the CDR3 is TGTGCCAGCGGTGGCGCCGGCTCCTACGAGCAGTACTTC. The chain carries TRBV2 and TRBJ2-7; the D is unclear. V was pared by 8 bases and J by 0 bases, with 11 bases between. Germline lookup yields CDR1 SNHLY and CDR2 FYNNEI. The CDR3 sequence is 13 residues long.

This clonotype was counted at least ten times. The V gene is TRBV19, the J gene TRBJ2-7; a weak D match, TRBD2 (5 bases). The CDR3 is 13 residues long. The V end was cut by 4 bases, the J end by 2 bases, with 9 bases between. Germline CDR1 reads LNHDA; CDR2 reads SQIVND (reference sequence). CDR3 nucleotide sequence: TGTGCCAGTAGTAGCGGGTACGCCTACGAGCAGTACTTC. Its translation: CASSSGYAYEQYF.

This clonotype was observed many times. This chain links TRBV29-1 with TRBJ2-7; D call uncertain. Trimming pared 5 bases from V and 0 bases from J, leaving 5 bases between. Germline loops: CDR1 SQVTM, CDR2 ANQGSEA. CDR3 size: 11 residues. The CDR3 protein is CSVLGSYEQYF. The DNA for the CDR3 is TGCAGCGTTTTGGGCTCCTACGAGCAGTACTTC.

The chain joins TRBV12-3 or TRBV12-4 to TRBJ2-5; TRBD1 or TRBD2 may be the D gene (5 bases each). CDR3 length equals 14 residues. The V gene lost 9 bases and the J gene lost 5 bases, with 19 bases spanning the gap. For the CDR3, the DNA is TGTGCCAGGAAAACCTCGGGACGATCCGAGACCCAGTACTTC. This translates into CARKTSGRSETQYF.

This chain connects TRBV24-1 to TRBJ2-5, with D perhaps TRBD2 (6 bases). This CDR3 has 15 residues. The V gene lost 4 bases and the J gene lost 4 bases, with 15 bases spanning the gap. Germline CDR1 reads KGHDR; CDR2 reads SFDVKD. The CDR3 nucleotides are TGTGCCACCAGTGAGGAACTAGCAGCCCGAGAGACCCAGTACTTC. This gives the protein CATSEELAARETQYF.

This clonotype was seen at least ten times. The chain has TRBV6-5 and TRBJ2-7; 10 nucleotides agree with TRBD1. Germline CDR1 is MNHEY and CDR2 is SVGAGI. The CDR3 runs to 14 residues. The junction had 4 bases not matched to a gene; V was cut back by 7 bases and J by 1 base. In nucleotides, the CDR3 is TGTGCCAGCAAACTGGGACAGGGGTCCTACGAGCAGTACTTC. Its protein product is CASKLGQGSYEQYF.

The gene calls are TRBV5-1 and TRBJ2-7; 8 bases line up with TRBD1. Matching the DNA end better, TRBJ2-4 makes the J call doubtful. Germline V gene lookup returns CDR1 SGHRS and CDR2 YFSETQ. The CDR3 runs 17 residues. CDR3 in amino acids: CASSLAGTGLAKNIQYF. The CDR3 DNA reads TGCGCCAGCAGCTTGGCCGGGACAGGACTAGCCAAAAACATTCAGTACTTC.

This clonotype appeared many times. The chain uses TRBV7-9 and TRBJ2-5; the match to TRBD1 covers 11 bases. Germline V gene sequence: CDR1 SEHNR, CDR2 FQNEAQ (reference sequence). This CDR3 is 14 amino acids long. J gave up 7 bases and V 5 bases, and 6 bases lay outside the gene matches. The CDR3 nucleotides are TGTGCCAGCAGCCCGGGACAGGGGGACGGGACCCAGTACTTC. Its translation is CASSPGQGDGTQYF.